This T cell receptor beta chain was sequenced during a study of blood T cells in healthy people across ages. Findings and caveats of the study: Not knowing donor CMV status may have confounded expanded clonotype changes.

Individuals who donated were healthy Caucasians from Russia aged about 6 to 100. Extractions gave at least 5.5 micrograms of total RNA per sample. Trimming removed 11 bases from V and 1 base from J; junction bases left unmatched: 16. The CDR3 sequence is 16 residues long. The germline CDR1 and CDR2 sequences are LNHNV and YYDKDF (reference sequence). A word on this clonotype: Its antigen is unknown.

The second PCR ran about 6 to 11 cycles with a sample-barcoded 5' primer and J-beta primers. TCRdb re-called the 5' RACE reads through MiXCR, storing one row per CDR3 protein. The sample has approximately 900,000 distinct CDR3 sequences, 25% to 30% seen once; the top ten hold approximately 10%. This sample was shared with a second study, whose subject was T cells of mothers and their children.

V gene TRBV15 combines with J gene TRBJ1-2; 7 positions match TRBD1. Source material: blood. The clonotype originates from a middle-aged woman in good health. The CDR3: CAANVDYRGFNYGYTF. For the CDR3, the DNA is TGTGCCGCCAACGTCGACTACAGGGGATTTAACTATGGCTACACCTTC. Based on the CDR3 plus reference TRBV15 and TRBJ1-2, the full variable domain is DAMVIQNPRYQVTQFGKPVTLSCSQTLNHNVMYWYQQKSSQAPKLLFHYYDKDFNNEADTPDNFQSRRPNTSFCFLDIRSPGLGDTAMYLCAANVDYRGFNYGYTFGSGTRLTVV.